Listed below are T cell receptor beta chains from one sample, sequenced in a study of blood T cell repertoires in COVID-19. The data were produced by immunoSEQ multiplex PCR, yet TCRdb's version contains in-frame clones alone and is incomplete. The table has about 17,000 clones, around 80% seen once. Input material: peripheral blood. Receptors were obtained from a man between 60 and 70 years old with active or convalescent COVID-19. Both conserved end residues are part of each CDR3. D genes are given only for firm matches. Clone sizes are given selectively: once, few, many, or a class where the clone is expanded.

TRBV19,.,.,TRBJ1-3,TGTGCCAGTAGTTCTGACATCTACTCTGGAAACACCATATATTTT,CASSSDIYSGNTIYF
TRBV3-1/TRBV3-2,.,TRBD1,TRBJ2-3,TGTGCCAGCAGCCAAGGTCCCGGGACAGGGGGCACAGATACGCAGTATTTT,CASSQGPGTGGTDTQYF
TRBV12-5,.,.,TRBJ1-6,TGTGCTAGTGGTCCCGAAGGGGGAAGGTCACCCCTCCACTTT,CASGPEGGRSPLHF
TRBV10-3,.,.,TRBJ1-5,TGTGCCATCAACGACGGCGGGATGGGTCAGCCCCAGCATTTT,CAINDGGMGQPQHF
TRBV19,few,TRBD1,TRBJ2-1,TGTGCCAGTAGTAAGACAGGGGGAGGCATCAATGAGCAGTTCTTC,CASSKTGGGINEQFF
TRBV10-1,few,.,TRBJ2-7,TGCGCCAGCAGTGATGGCTCCTTCTACGAGCAGTACTTC,CASSDGSFYEQYF
TRBV29-1,.,TRBD1,TRBJ1-5,TGCAGCGCTGGACAGGGGAGCAATCAGCCCCAGCATTTT,CSAGQGSNQPQHF
TRBV7-9,.,TRBD1,TRBJ2-7,TGTGCCAGCAGCCCCCCTCGACAGGGTTTTTACGAGCAGTACTTC,CASSPPRQGFYEQYF
TRBV7-2,few,TRBD2,TRBJ2-1,TGTGCCAGCAGCTTAAGTAGCGGGTTCAATGAGCAGTTCTTC,CASSLSSGFNEQFF
TRBV21-1,.,.,TRBJ2-1,TGTGCCAGCAGCAAGAGGGACTCCTACAATGAGCAGTTCTTC,CASSKRDSYNEQFF
TRBV18,.,TRBD1,TRBJ1-4,TGTGCCAGCTCGCGGGACAGGGATAATGAAAAACTGTTTTTT,CASSRDRDNEKLFF
TRBV27,.,.,TRBJ2-3,TGTGCCAGCCACAAAGGGAGGGGGGGAACAGATACGCAGTATTTT,CASHKGRGGTDTQYF
TRBV19,few,.,TRBJ2-2,TGTGCCAGTAGTATTTATCAAGCCCGGGAGCTGTTTTTT,CASSIYQARELFF
TRBV3-1/TRBV3-2,.,.,TRBJ2-3,TGTGCCAGCAGCCAAGAGGGGCTCATCACAGATACGCAGTATTTT,CASSQEGLITDTQYF
TRBV19,.,TRBD1,TRBJ1-3,TGTGCCAGTAGGAGCCGGGACAGGGCTTCTCCTGGAAACACCATATATTTT,CASRSRDRASPGNTIYF
TRBV27,.,TRBD1,TRBJ1-6,TGTGCCAGCAGTCTCGTGACAGGGTTTTCACCCCTCCACTTT,CASSLVTGFSPLHF
TRBV30,.,.,TRBJ2-2,TGTGCCTGGAGCCCTAGGAGGGGGAGGGCCGGGGAGCTGTTTTTT,CAWSPRRGRAGELFF
TRBV6-5,few,.,TRBJ2-5,TGTGCCAGCTCCGAGTACCAAGAGACCCAGTACTTC,CASSEYQETQYF
TRBV4-1,.,.,TRBJ2-5,TGCGCCAGCAGCCAAGGAGGGACCCAGTACTTC,CASSQGGTQYF
TRBV5-6,once,.,TRBJ1-2,TGTGCCAGCAGCTTGAACGTCCCAGACACGGGGTTAGCCTATGGCTACACCTTC,CASSLNVPDTGLAYGYTF
TRBV30,once,TRBD2,TRBJ2-5,TGTGCCTGGAGTGTACGGGGGGGGTCTGAGACCCAGTACTTC,CAWSVRGGSETQYF
TRBV11-2,.,TRBD2,TRBJ2-7,TGTGCCAGCAGCTTATCTCAATGGGGGACTAGCGGGAGCTACGAGCAGTACTTC,CASSLSQWGTSGSYEQYF
TRBV6-5,.,TRBD1,TRBJ2-7,TGTGCCAGCAGGGCGGGGACAGGGGACTCCTACGAGCAGTACTTC,CASRAGTGDSYEQYF
TRBV12-5,.,TRBD1,TRBJ1-1,TGTGCTAGTGGTTCAGACAGGGGCACTGAAGCTTTCTTT,CASGSDRGTEAFF
TRBV28,.,.,TRBJ1-2,TGTGCCAGCAGTTTATCTCAACCGACAGACTATGGCTACACCTTC,CASSLSQPTDYGYTF
TRBV5-6,.,TRBD1,TRBJ1-2,TGTGCCAGCAGCCCAGGGGACAGCCGTGGCTATGGCTACACCTTC,CASSPGDSRGYGYTF
TRBV5-4,.,TRBD2,TRBJ2-7,TGTGCCAGCAGCTTGGGCGGGGGATGGAACGAGCAGTACTTC,CASSLGGGWNEQYF
TRBV30,.,.,TRBJ1-3,TGTGCCTGGAATACTCACCGCGCCTCTGGAAACACCATATATTTT,CAWNTHRASGNTIYF
TRBV9,.,TRBD2,TRBJ2-7,TGTGCCAGCAGCGTAGGCGGGAGTCTCAACGAGCAGTACTTC,CASSVGGSLNEQYF
TRBV4-2,.,TRBD1,TRBJ2-5,TGTGCCAGCAGCCAAGTCGCCGGGACAGAAGAGACCCAGTACTTC,CASSQVAGTEETQYF
TRBV6-4,.,.,TRBJ2-3,TGTGCCAGCAGTGCAGGGACAGATACGCAGTATTTT,CASSAGTDTQYF
TRBV9,.,.,TRBJ1-2,TGTGCCAGCAGCGCTACCGGGACTAGTAACTATGGCTACACCTTC,CASSATGTSNYGYTF
TRBV19,.,.,TRBJ1-4,TGTGCCACCAACAGTCAAGGGGTGGATGAAAAACTGTTTTTT,CATNSQGVDEKLFF
TRBV19,.,TRBD1,TRBJ2-2,TGTGCCAGTAAATTACTACAGGGGGCGAAGAACGGGGAGCTGTTTTTT,CASKLLQGAKNGELFF
TRBV6-1,few,TRBD1,TRBJ1-2,TGTGCCAGCAGTGACCCCAACAGGGGTGGCTATGGCTACACCTTC,CASSDPNRGGYGYTF
TRBV5-4,.,.,TRBJ2-1,TGTGCCAGCAGCTTTAGCAATGAGCAGTTCTTC,CASSFSNEQFF
TRBV7-3,.,TRBD1,TRBJ2-1,TGTGCCAGCAGCCCTACCCCCGACAGGGAAAATGAGCAGTTCTTC,CASSPTPDRENEQFF
TRBV5-6,.,.,TRBJ2-6,TGTGCCAGCAGCTTGCCCAGTACCTCTGGGGCCAACGTCCTGACTTTC,CASSLPSTSGANVLTF
TRBV19,.,TRBD1,TRBJ1-1,TGTGCCAGTAGTCCCGTGGACAGGGGTGGGACTGAAGCTTTCTTT,CASSPVDRGGTEAFF
TRBV28,.,TRBD2,TRBJ2-7,TGTGCCAGCAACTCGCGGGGGGCGGCGGTGGAGCAGTACTTC,CASNSRGAAVEQYF
TRBV19,.,.,TRBJ1-5,TGTGCCAGTTTATCACAGGGTCTGAGCAATCAGCCCCAGCATTTT,CASLSQGLSNQPQHF
TRBV4-1,once,TRBD1,TRBJ1-1,TGCGCCAGCAGCCAAGGAAGAGACAGGGGAGTTCTGGCTTTCTTT,CASSQGRDRGVLAFF
TRBV9,.,.,TRBJ1-5,TGTGCCAGCAGCGTAGCTAGTAAGGGGCAGCCCCAGCATTTT,CASSVASKGQPQHF
TRBV29-1,.,.,TRBJ1-1,TGCAGCGTTGAAGAGTTCTGGGCCACTGAAGCTTTCTTT,CSVEEFWATEAFF
TRBV21-1,.,.,TRBJ2-1,TGTGCCAGCAGCACCCTGATAGCGGGGGGATCCAATGAGCAGTTCTTC,CASSTLIAGGSNEQFF
TRBV7-3,.,.,TRBJ2-2,TGTGCCAGCAGTCCACAGGGAACCGGGGAGCTGTTTTTT,CASSPQGTGELFF
TRBV3-1/TRBV3-2,once,.,TRBJ2-3,TGTGCCAGCAGCCAAGGAGCGGCGGGCTACACAGATACGCAGTATTTT,CASSQGAAGYTDTQYF
TRBV5-6,.,.,TRBJ2-7,TGTGCCAGCAGCTTGGGACAGATAGACGAGCAGTACTTC,CASSLGQIDEQYF
TRBV5-1,.,.,TRBJ2-7,TGCGCCAGCAGCTTGACACCGTCGAGGTCCTACGAGCAGTACTTC,CASSLTPSRSYEQYF
TRBV5-1,.,.,TRBJ2-2,TGCGCCAGCAGCTTGGAGGCTAGCGCGAACACCGGGGAGCTGTTTTTT,CASSLEASANTGELFF
TRBV19,.,.,TRBJ2-2,TGTGCCAGTAGTGACTTGGCGTCGTCGATCACCGGGGAGCTGTTTTTT,CASSDLASSITGELFF
TRBV27,.,TRBD1,TRBJ1-4,TGTGCCAGCGGAGAGTGGACAGGGGGAAGGATGAAACTGTTTTTT,CASGEWTGGRMKLFF
TRBV29-1,.,TRBD2,TRBJ2-2,TGCGCGGGAGGCAGGGGCCGCCTAAACACCGGGGAGCTGTTTTTT,CAGGRGRLNTGELFF